This T cell receptor (beta chain) appears in the sequencing data of a study of T cell clones after liver transplantation (dated by TCRdb to 2018 to 2020). General notes on the study: The samples were obtained from ITN030ST, a randomized trial that attempted immunosuppression withdrawal within 2 years after liver transplantation. Blood samples were collected pre-transplant, pre-randomization before withdrawal, and post-randomization after either complete withdrawal or failed withdrawal. Of the eight recipients, a few were HCV-positive, while the remaining recipients had been transplanted for non-autoimmune, non-viral indications. Tolerance meant complete immunosuppression withdrawal for at least one year without liver enzymes rising beyond twice the upper limit of normal. Donor-reactive T cell clones were identified by TCRbeta sequencing following a pre-transplant mixed lymphocyte reaction and were subsequently tracked in post-transplant blood. Third party-reactive TCRbeta sequences were also identified from pre-transplant MLRs to serve as an antigen-independent comparator for donor-reactive sequences. The study cohort included 8 liver transplant recipients, of whom 3 were classified as tolerant and 5 as non-tolerant. No induction therapy was given to the subjects, and standard immunosuppression was administered until randomization at 12-24 months post-transplant. Results the study describes overall, beyond this receptor: The conclusions were considered preliminary, being limited by small, heterogeneous patient numbers and non-standardized post-transplant time points. In a couple of subjects, low numbers of available donor cells limited the measurable donor-reactive repertoire. Without allograft tissue specimens, donor-reactive T cells may have migrated into the graft rather than being deleted. A significant post-transplant decrease in circulating donor-reactive CD4 TCRbeta sequences was observed in most of the 8 subjects, irrespective of tolerance or HCV status. Donor-reactive sequences decreased more than third party-reactive sequences, which suggests partial antigen-specific deletion that was not related to withdrawal success. When repertoire turnover was accounted for, significantly reduced detection of donor-reactive sequences was found in 7 of 8 subjects for CD4 and in 8 of 8 subjects for CD8.

Using immunoSEQ, frozen genomic DNA was subjected to high-throughput TCRbeta CDR3 sequencing, a process that included PCR amplification, mapping, bias correction and internal controls. Processing in the source paper ran as follows. Productive rearrangements were kept, and unique TCRbeta sequences were defined by CDR3 nucleotide sequence plus V and J gene. Donor-reactive sequences required at least 5-fold expansion in CFSE-low cells versus unstimulated pre-transplant cells and at least 0.01% frequency. Per-subject minimum frequency thresholds, based on the lowest-template unstimulated sample, ensured at least 90% detection power. Repertoire turnover was measured by Jensen-Shannon divergence between the top 1000 TCRbeta sequences post- and pre-transplant. Changes in detection of donor-reactive sequences were tested with two-sided Fisher's exact tests. TCRdb limited this immuneACCESS table to in-frame rearrangements with V and J called. A share of clones is missing; checked studies link under half to unresolved V genes, and the rest is unexplained. Clonal size and the V and J genes are those of that table, whereas D and trimming came from the DNA. The sample table records about 71,000 clones; under 90% of these occur just once. The ten largest clones capture 0.79% of the sample.

Thawed unstimulated PBMCs were stained for CD3, CD4 and CD8 and FACS-sorted into CD3+CD4+ and CD3+CD8+ populations. Each of the 8 studied subjects was randomized to immunosuppression withdrawal. The Qiagen DNeasy Blood and Tissue Kit was used for isolation of genomic DNA. In the case of this clone: The clone's antigen remains unknown. No base quality values were provided; no much bigger clone lies one nucleotide off.

The sample here was CD4+ T cells from blood, taken 12 months after liver transplant. The sequence was obtained from a human patient who received a liver transplant. Following a transplant, a fraction of the T cells may be traceable to the graft donor.

The CDR3 loop reads CASSSDSHEQYF. Here is the DNA: TGTGCCAGCAGCTCCGACAGCCACGAGCAGTACTTC. The sequence joins TRBV11-2 to TRBJ2-7, with TRBD1 as a weak D call on 5 bases. V is shortened by 4 bases, J by 5 bases, and the region joining them spans 9 bases. The CDR3 sequence holds 12 residues, the cysteine and phenylalanine included. Just CDR3 DNA is preserved here, 36 bases in frame from base 1. Looking up the germline V gene yields CDR1 SGHAT and CDR2 FQNNGV.